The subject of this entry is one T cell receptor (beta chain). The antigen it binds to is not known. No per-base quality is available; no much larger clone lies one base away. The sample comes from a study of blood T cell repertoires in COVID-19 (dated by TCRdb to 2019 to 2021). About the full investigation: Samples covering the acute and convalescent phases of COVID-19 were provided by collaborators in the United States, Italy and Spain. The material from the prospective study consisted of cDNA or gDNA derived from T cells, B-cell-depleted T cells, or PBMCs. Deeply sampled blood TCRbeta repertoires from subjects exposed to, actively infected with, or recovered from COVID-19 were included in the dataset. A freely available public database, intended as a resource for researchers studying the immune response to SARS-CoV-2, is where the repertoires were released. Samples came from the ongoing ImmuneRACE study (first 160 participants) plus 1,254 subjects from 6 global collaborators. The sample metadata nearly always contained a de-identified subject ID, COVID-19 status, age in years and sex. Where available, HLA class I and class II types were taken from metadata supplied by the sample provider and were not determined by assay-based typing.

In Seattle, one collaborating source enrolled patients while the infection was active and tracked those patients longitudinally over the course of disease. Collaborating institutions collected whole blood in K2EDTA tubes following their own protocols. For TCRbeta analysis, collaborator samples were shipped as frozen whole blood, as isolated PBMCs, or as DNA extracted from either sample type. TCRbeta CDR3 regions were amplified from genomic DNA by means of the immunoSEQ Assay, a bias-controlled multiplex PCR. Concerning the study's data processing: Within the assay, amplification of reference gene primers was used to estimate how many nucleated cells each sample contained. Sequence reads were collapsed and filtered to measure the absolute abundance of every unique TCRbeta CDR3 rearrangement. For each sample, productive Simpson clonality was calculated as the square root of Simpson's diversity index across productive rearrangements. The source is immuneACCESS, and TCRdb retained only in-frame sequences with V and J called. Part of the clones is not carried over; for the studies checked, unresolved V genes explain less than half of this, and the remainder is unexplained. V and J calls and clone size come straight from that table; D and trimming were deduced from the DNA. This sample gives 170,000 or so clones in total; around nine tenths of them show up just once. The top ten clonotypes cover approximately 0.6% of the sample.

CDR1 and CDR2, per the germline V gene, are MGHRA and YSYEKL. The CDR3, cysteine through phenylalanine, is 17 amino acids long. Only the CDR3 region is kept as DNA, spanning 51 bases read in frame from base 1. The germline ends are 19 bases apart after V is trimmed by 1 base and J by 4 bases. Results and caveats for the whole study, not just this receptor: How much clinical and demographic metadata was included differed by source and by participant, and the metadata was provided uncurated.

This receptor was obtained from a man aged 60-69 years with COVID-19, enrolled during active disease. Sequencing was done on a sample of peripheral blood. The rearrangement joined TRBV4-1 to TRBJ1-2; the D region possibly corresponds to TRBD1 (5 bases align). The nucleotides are TGCGCCAGCAGCCAAGTTTTCGGGTCTCCCCAGGGCTATGGCTACACCTTC. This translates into CASSQVFGSPQGYGYTF.